This TCR beta chain was obtained from a study of cytomegalovirus exposure and HLA in healthy donors (dated by TCRdb to about 2017). In the study overall: In an earlier analysis of 587 of the donors, 250 to 300 Gb of sequence data and approximately 100 million unique TCR beta sequences from about 190 million T cells were reported. A later analysis re-analyzed previously published TCR beta repertoires from roughly 690 donors and added high-resolution HLA genotyping to study TCR occurrence patterns. HLA typing included class I and class II loci at four-digit resolution. Donor age, sex, ethnicity and CMV serostatus were collected together with the repertoire data. Roughly five DR-DQ haplotypes were treated as single units for association and clustering because of strong linkage in the cohort. In addition to the first cohort of roughly 670 subjects, a separate validation cohort of approximately 130 different subjects was used. Typing coverage differed by locus: A, B, C, DRB1 and DQB1 were typed in roughly 629-630 donors, DQA1 in 522, DPA1 in 600 to 610, and DPB1 in roughly 470. The aim of the study was to test whether cataloging public T cell receptors could identify signatures of past pathogen exposure. Rather than drawing on any new phenotypic data, the later analysis identified candidate immune exposures from TCR beta sequences and the way those sequences occurred across donors. Of the roughly 400 genotyped donors, over 80% were placed in the genetic ancestry cluster associated with self-reported Caucasian donors. Across roughly 420 genotyped donors of the cohort, an average of about 220,000 unique TCR beta nucleotide sequences per donor were sequenced, and roughly a sixth of those sequences were non-productive. To predict cytomegalovirus infection status, the study brought together high-throughput TCR immunosequencing, statistical association of individual TCRs with disease status, and machine learning. Using immunosequencing, the study profiled T cell repertoires from about 620 subjects and related those repertoires to cytomegalovirus serostatus. All discovery cohort repertoires had been generated using a single sequencing platform. In an earlier analysis of about 590 of the donors, high-throughput TCR beta sequencing was used to judge whether each TCR beta V gene segment behaved as functional or pseudogenic. A later genetic analysis took genome-wide SNP genotypes for about 60% of the roughly 670 donors and used that subset as a discovery cohort. An early release covering roughly 640 HLA-typed donors comprised approximately 290 gigabases of sequencing data and around 80 million unique TCR sequences.

In the germline V gene, CDR1 corresponds to SGHVS and CDR2 to FNYEAQ. Counted from cysteine to phenylalanine, this CDR3 has 14 amino acids. Only the CDR3 DNA stays, 42 bases, in frame from base 1. V is trimmed back by 3 bases and J by 9 bases, and the junction contains 9 bases that no gene match accounts for. What the research found in general, with its limitations: In an earlier analysis of over 550 of the donors, most TCR beta V segments were observed in productive rearrangements about 87% or about 30% of the time, broadly matching IMGT annotations. A later analysis found that TCR association rates varied across HLA loci, with DRB1 alleles showing the most associated TCRs and HLA-C alleles the fewest. The authors suggested that the approach could potentially be extended to other disease states and immunological phenotypes. When HLA alleles, especially DR and DQ, strongly co-occurred, TCR associations were difficult to assign to individual alleles. In this cohort, only TCR beta chains were sequenced, and detectable features were limited by the absence of alpha or paired-chain data. Presence/absence analyses assumed roughly uniform sequencing depth across donors, an assumption that may not hold. V-gene and J-gene trimming of TCR beta chains was associated with a missense DCLRE1C variant in a later genetic analysis, and the association was replicated in an independent cohort. In a later analysis, most CMV-associated TCR beta chains were found to appear HLA-restricted, with HLA associations seemingly driven largely by CMV exposure. Across donors, most TCR sequences were observed very rarely, whereas some public TCRs were present in many individuals. The sequencing pipeline was judged likely to have produced a cluster of highly shared sequence variants as a technical artifact. The study gave a list of about 150 TCR beta chains associated with cytomegalovirus. In a later genetic analysis, fewer N-insertions in productive TCRs were reported among donors in an Asian-associated ancestry cluster than the approximately 710-donor mean. At a false discovery rate of 0.05, a later analysis linked 16,951 TCR beta sequences to specific HLA alleles. A later analysis reported that several top co-occurrence clusters appeared linked to parvovirus B19, influenza, CMV and Epstein-Barr virus. In a later analysis, HLA-associated TCR beta chains were found to be more clonally expanded and to have lower generation probabilities than equally common non-associated chains. A few of the identified cytomegalovirus-associated TCR beta chains were confirmed in vitro to be specific for cytomegalovirus antigens. Because HLA typing was unavailable for some donors at each locus, only the typed subset was used in association tests. A further reported finding was that TCR beta sequences accurately predicted the HLA-A and HLA-B alleles for most subjects in the first cohort. Some IMGT-functional V segments, including TRBV6-2 and TRBV6-3, could not be distinguished by the 87-base-pair reads and were therefore excluded. Because counts were too low, roughly 17 rarely observed V segments, including chromosome 9 orphons, were left out of the earlier analysis of some 640 of the donors. The only immune exposure information available for the cohort was CMV serostatus. Linkage disequilibrium might explain the correlated functional status among segregating V segments, but an unknown experimental factor could not be ruled out. In both the original and validation cohorts, the classifier was reported to diagnose cytomegalovirus status with high specificity and sensitivity.

Library prep was done by the immunoSEQ multiplex PCR assay. The multiplex PCR relied on a mix of 60 forward primers for TCR Vbeta segments and 13 reverse primers for TCR Jbeta segments. The CDR3 region of rearranged TCR beta genes was amplified from genomic DNA by a multiplex PCR assay. The amplified TCR beta libraries were sequenced on the Illumina HiSeq System as 87-base-pair reads. On the authors' methods: In a later analysis, tens of millions of unique TCR beta chains were counted across the roughly 700 repertoires, and roughly 11 million of these chains were shared by at least two donors. A nearest-neighbor algorithm error-corrected the raw reads and collapsed the reads into unique sequences, merging closely related sequences to remove PCR and sequencing errors. V, D and J gene segments were assigned by aligning CDR3 sequences to IMGT reference sequences. Each retained sequence needed at least a six-nucleotide match to both a V gene segment and a J gene segment. A rearrangement was called productive if the CDR3 had no stop codons and remained in frame with V and J, and every other rearrangement was called non-productive. CDR3 was defined according to IMGT convention as the region running from the second conserved V-encoded cysteine to the conserved J-encoded phenylalanine. In an earlier analysis of around 640 of the donors, sequences lacking an unambiguous match to a single V gene segment were excluded. An earlier analysis of just under 600 of the donors called V segments functional above 56.7% productive rearrangements and segregating when the between-donor standard deviation exceeded 5%. A statistical classification framework was built for diagnosing cytomegalovirus status from the catalog of TCR beta chain sequences. In a later analysis, TCR nucleotide sequences were compared against IMGT/GENE-DB human TR gene sequences so that V and J genes could be assigned. Using the TCRdist pipeline, a later analysis assigned CDR3 sequences along with most-parsimonious VDJ recombination scenarios. In a later analysis, each TCR beta chain was defined by its CDR3 amino acid sequence together with its V-gene family, and reads lacking a unique V-gene family were excluded. A later analysis removed 550 to 650 highly shared, low-generation-probability nucleotide sequences to deal with suspected cross-contamination and a sequencing artifact. In a later analysis, a clonal expansion index for each public chain was calculated from normalized within-repertoire ranks of inferred template counts. In a later analysis, generation probabilities were computed with a VDJ recombination model fitted to out-of-frame rearrangements, and the resulting probabilities were checked against IGoR. A later analysis scored TCR-TCR, TCR-HLA and TCR-CMV co-occurrence with hypergeometric tests, applying a repertoire-size bias correction to TCR pairs. A later analysis estimated false discovery rates by permuting HLA or CMV assignments 20 times. In a later analysis, co-occurring TCRs were grouped using DBSCAN, and TCRdist sequence similarity was added for clustering within HLA-allele-positive subsets. Co-occurrence clustering excluded repertoires with fewer than 30,000 or more than 120,000 public chains, plus five with anomalous nucleotide sharing. Drawn from immuneACCESS, this table holds only the in-frame rearrangements with V and J called that TCRdb kept. Clones are partly lost; checked studies trace under half to an unresolved V gene and leave the rest unexplained. V, J and clone size are those of that table, while D and trimming were read from the DNA. Across this sample there are about 200,000 clones, with 80% to 90% seen only once. The ten largest clones capture around 0.31% of the sample.

As to this clone: It lacks a known antigen. One base away there is no much larger clone; base qualities are not given.

The cohort comprised 670 or so healthy bone marrow donors. At the time of sampling, every cohort member was nominally healthy, though immune exposures that went unrecorded were likely present. The donor tested CMV seronegative and was one of the 352 seronegative cohort members. Each donor provided a peripheral blood sample, and peripheral blood mononuclear cells were used for TCR beta sequencing. The Qiagen DNeasy Blood Extraction Kit was used to extract genomic DNA from the blood cell samples. The source of this sequence is a woman in her twenties or thirties in good health and CMV-seronegative. In this chain, TRBV7-6 is recombined with TRBJ2-3; 7 middle bases align to TRBD2. What was sequenced was PBMCs. The nucleotides read TGTGCCAGCAGCTTTCCTTTTGGTAGCGGGACGCAGTATTTT. It encodes CASSFPFGSGTQYF.